The present T cell receptor beta chain was sequenced within a study of neoadjuvant anti-PD-1 for oral cavity cancer. The length of the CDR3 is 17 residues. Measured with immunoSEQ multiplex PCR; TCRdb has only the in-frame clones, and not every one. Of 80,000 to 95,000 clones detected, more than 80% appear once; the ten largest clones hold 2.5% to 3.5%. This chain connects TRBV21-1 to TRBJ1-1; the table's D call of TRBD1 was not tested on the DNA. TRBV21-1 is shown as a pseudogene. This clonotype was obtained from a person between 40 and 85 years old with oral cavity squamous cell carcinoma. This material consisted of PBMCs, taken before nivolumab (anti-PD-1) treatment. The CDR3 DNA sequence: TGTGCCAGCACCCCAGGGCCGTCAGGAAGGGGGAACACTGAAGCTTTCTTT. This codes for CASTPGPSGRGNTEAFF.